This T cell receptor (beta chain) was recovered during a study of graft-versus-host responses after intestinal transplantation. Study-level information: In this cohort, recipients had multivisceral, liver-intestinal, or isolated intestinal transplants. Every recipient had anti-thymocyte globulin induction and around three years of tacrolimus plus steroids.

Repertoires were generated with immunoSEQ multiplex PCR, while TCRdb's copy carries only in-frame clones and drops some. The table shows 90,000 to 100,000 clones, with roughly 90% occurring only once. Concerning this clone: Antigen: not known.

The CDR3 runs to 10 residues. The germline V gene has CDR1 SQVTM and CDR2 ANQGSEA. V shed 4 bases and J shed 4 bases, with 2 bases lying between them. The clonotype was recovered from a human donor who received an intestinal transplant. The gene calls are TRBV29-1 and TRBJ2-1; unclear D gene. Sequenced here: unstimulated CD8+ T cells sorted from spleen or lymph node cells, sampled before intestinal transplant. The DNA for the CDR3 is TGCAGCGTTGCGTACAATGAGCAGTTCTTC. It specifies CSVAYNEQFF.